The rows below give T cell receptor beta chains drawn from one sample of a study of blood T cell repertoires in COVID-19. Generated by immunoSEQ multiplex PCR, the TCRdb table keeps only in-frame clones and is missing some. The profile shows 20,000 to 25,000 clones, roughly 90% of them singletons. The sample comprised peripheral blood. The receptors come from a human donor in a cohort sampled during active COVID-19. The CDR3 runs from the conserved cysteine through the conserved F or W.

j_call: TRBJ2-7; v_call: TRBV28; cdr3_aa: CASTRGPEQYF
j_call: TRBJ1-1; v_call: TRBV10-3; cdr3_aa: CAISEEDRGRTEAFF
j_call: TRBJ2-1; v_call: TRBV7-3; cdr3_aa: CASSLIAGSSYNEQFF
j_call: TRBJ2-7; v_call: TRBV27; cdr3_aa: CASSLSYTTYEQYF
j_call: TRBJ2-1; v_call: TRBV18; cdr3_aa: CASSPGQALDEQFF
j_call: TRBJ1-1; v_call: TRBV5-4; cdr3_aa: CASSSWGGTVEAFF
j_call: TRBJ2-3; v_call: TRBV28; cdr3_aa: CASSSIPGLADGTDTQYF
j_call: TRBJ2-1; v_call: TRBV13; cdr3_aa: CASSFLREGHYNEQFF
j_call: TRBJ2-2; v_call: TRBV6-5; cdr3_aa: CASWGQWGTGELFF
j_call: TRBJ1-4; v_call: TRBV4-1; cdr3_aa: CASSLSGQGGGANEKLFF
j_call: TRBJ2-7; v_call: TRBV7-2; cdr3_aa: CASSAGLAGTYEQYF
j_call: TRBJ2-7; v_call: TRBV2; cdr3_aa: CARGTSGRSGEQYF
j_call: TRBJ1-5; v_call: TRBV6-1; cdr3_aa: CASSEVWGLHQPQHF
j_call: TRBJ1-5; v_call: TRBV7-2; cdr3_aa: CASSLWKGQPQHF
j_call: TRBJ1-1; v_call: TRBV6-5; cdr3_aa: CASSLSGTNTEAFF
j_call: TRBJ2-5; v_call: TRBV28; cdr3_aa: CATRGGGIQETQYF
j_call: TRBJ1-1; v_call: TRBV5-1; cdr3_aa: CASSLDRGAEAFF
j_call: TRBJ2-1; v_call: TRBV28; cdr3_aa: CASSPMGLVSYNEQFF
j_call: TRBJ1-5; v_call: TRBV7-9; cdr3_aa: CASSSSQAVEPQHF
j_call: TRBJ1-2; v_call: TRBV6-5; cdr3_aa: CASSTGGENYGYTF
j_call: TRBJ2-2; v_call: TRBV5-8; cdr3_aa: CASSLSGLAENTGELFF
j_call: TRBJ1-1; v_call: TRBV11-2; cdr3_aa: CASTLSDREGGTEAFF
j_call: TRBJ2-1; v_call: TRBV24-1; cdr3_aa: CATSDFELAGIYEQFF